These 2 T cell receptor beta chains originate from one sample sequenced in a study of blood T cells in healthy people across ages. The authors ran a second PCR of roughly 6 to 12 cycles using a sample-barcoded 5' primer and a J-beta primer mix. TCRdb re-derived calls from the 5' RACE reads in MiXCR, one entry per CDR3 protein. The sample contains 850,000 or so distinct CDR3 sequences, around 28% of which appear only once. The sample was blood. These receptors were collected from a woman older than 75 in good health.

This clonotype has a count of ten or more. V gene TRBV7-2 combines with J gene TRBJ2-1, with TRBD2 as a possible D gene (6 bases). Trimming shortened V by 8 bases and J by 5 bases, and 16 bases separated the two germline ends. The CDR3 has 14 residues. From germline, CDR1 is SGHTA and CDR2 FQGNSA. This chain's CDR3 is CASALNGGNNEQFF. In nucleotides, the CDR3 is TGTGCCAGCGCCCTTAACGGGGGAAACAATGAGCAGTTCTTC. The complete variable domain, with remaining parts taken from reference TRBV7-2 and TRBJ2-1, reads GAGVSQSPSNKVTEKGKDVELRCDPISGHTALYWYRQSLGQGLEFLIYFQGNSAPDKSGLPSDRFSAERTGGSVSTLTIQRTQQEDSAVYLCASALNGGNNEQFFGPGTRLTVL.

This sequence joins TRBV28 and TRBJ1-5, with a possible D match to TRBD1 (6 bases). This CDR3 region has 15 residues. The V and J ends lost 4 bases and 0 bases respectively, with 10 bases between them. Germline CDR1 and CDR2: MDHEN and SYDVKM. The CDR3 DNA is TGTGCCAGCAGTTCGGGGGGCAATAGCAATCAGCCCCAGCATTTT. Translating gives CASSSGGNSNQPQHF.